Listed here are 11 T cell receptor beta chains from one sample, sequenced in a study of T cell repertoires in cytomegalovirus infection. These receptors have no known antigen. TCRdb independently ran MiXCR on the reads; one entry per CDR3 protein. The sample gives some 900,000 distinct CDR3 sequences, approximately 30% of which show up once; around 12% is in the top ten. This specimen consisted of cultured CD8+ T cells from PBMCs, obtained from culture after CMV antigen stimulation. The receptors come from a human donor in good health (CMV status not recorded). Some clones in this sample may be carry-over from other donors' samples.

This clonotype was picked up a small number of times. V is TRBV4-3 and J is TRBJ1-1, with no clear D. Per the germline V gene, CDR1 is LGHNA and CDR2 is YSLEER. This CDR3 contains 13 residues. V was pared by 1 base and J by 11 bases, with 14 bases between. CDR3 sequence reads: CASSQVTAKSAFF. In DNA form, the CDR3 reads TGCGCCAGCAGCCAAGTTACAGCGAAGAGCGCTTTCTTT.

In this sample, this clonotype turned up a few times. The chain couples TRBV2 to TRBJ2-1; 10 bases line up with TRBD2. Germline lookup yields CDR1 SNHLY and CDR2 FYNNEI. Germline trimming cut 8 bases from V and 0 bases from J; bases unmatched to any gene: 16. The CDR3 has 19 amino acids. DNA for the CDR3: TGTGCCAGCGCCCCCTCTGGGCTAGCGGGGGAGAGCTCCTACAATGAGCAGTTCTTC. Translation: CASAPSGLAGESSYNEQFF.

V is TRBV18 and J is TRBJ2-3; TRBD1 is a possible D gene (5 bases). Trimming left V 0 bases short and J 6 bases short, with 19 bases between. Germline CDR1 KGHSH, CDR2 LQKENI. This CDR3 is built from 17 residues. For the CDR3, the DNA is TGTGCCAGCTCACCACCCCCTTATGATAGGGGTATGGATACGCAGTATTTT. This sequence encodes CASSPPPYDRGMDTQYF.

CDR3 region: CASSQAGGPNNEQFF. The CDR3 bases are TGTGCCAGCAGCCAGGCCGGGGGGCCTAACAATGAGCAGTTCTTC. This chain uses TRBV7-9 with TRBJ2-1; D possibly corresponds to TRBD2 (7 bases). V was clipped by 5 bases and J by 5 bases, with 16 bases between them. This CDR3 contains 15 residues. Germline V CDR1 and CDR2: SEHNR, FQNEAQ (reference sequence).

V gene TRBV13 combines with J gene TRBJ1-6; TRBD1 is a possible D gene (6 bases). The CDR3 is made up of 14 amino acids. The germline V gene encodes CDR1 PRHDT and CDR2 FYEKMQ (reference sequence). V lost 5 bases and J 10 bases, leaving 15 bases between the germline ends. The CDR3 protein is CASSGRQVRSPLHF. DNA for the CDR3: TGTGCCAGCAGCGGACGACAGGTTCGGTCACCCCTCCACTTT.

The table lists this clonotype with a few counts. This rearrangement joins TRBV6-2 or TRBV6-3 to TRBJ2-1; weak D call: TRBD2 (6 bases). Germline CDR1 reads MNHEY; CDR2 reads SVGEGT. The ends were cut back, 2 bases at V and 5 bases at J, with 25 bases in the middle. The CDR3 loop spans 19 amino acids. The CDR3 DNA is TGTGCCAGCAGTTACCCGCCGACCCGACTAGTCGGGCGGGACAATGAGCAGTTCTTC. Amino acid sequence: CASSYPPTRLVGRDNEQFF.

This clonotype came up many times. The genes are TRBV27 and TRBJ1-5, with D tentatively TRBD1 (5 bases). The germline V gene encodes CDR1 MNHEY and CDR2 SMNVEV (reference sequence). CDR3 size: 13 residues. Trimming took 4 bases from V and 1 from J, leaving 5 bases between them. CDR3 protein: CASSWGSNQPQHF. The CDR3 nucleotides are TGTGCCAGCAGTTGGGGGAGCAATCAGCCCCAGCATTTT.

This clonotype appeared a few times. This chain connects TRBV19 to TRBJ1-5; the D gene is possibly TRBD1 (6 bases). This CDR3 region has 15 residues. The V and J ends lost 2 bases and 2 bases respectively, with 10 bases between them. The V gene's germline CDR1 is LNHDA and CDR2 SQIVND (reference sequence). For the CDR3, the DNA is TGTGCCAGTAGTATATCCCGGACAGGCAATCAGCCCCAGCATTTT. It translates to CASSISRTGNQPQHF.

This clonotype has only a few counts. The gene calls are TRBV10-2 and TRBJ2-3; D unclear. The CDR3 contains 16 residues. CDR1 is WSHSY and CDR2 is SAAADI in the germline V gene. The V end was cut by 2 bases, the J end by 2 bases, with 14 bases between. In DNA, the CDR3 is TGCGCCAGCAGTGAGCCGTACTACGCCGTCACAGATACGCAGTATTTT. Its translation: CASSEPYYAVTDTQYF.

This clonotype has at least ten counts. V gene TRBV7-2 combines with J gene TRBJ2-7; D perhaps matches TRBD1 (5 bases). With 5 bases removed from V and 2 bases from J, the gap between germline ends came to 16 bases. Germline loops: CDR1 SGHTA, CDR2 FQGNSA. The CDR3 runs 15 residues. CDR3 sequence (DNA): TGTGCCAGCAGCCCCGGCTGGGGCCAGGCCTACGAGCAGTACTTC. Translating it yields CASSPGWGQAYEQYF.

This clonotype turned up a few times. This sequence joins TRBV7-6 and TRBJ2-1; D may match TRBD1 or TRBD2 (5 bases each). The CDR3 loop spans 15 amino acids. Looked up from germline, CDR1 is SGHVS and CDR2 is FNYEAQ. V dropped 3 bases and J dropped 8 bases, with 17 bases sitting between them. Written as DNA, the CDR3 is TGTGCCAGCAGCTTCTACCGGGACCCGGCCGATGAGCAGTTCTTC. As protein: CASSFYRDPADEQFF.